What follows are 11 T cell receptor beta chains derived from one specimen sequenced in a study of human T cells and chemical hapten exposure. The time point was: patch test 1, 2 weeks after DPC sensitization. Treatment indicated: therapeutic diphenylcyclopropenone sensitization with weekly scalp DPC. TCRdb re-analysed the RACE reads in MiXCR, keeping a single row per CDR3 protein. The table has some 200,000 distinct CDR3 sequences, around 20% seen once; the top ten hold under 8.5%. Sequenced material: whole blood, taken in connection with sensitization to the hapten diphenylcyclopropenone (DPC). The receptors stem from a woman in her fifties or sixties with alopecia areata. Some clones in this sample may be carry-over from other donors' samples.

In DNA form, the CDR3 reads TGTGCCAGCAGCTCGGAGGTTTTCTATGGCTACACCTTC. The encoded protein is CASSSEVFYGYTF. This chain uses TRBV7-9 with TRBJ1-2; D gene unclear. CDR3 size: 13 residues. The V end lost 4 bases, the J end lost 4 bases, and 10 bases lay between the germline ends. CDR1 SEHNR and CDR2 FQNEAQ come from the germline V gene (reference sequence).

The chain joins TRBV12-3 or TRBV12-4 to TRBJ1-5, with 8 bases identical to TRBD1. The V and J ends lost 6 bases and 9 bases, in that order; junction bases with no gene match: 4. The CDR3 covers 12 residues. The CDR3 bases are TGTGCCAGCAGGCAGGGGGCCTCGCCCCAGCATTTT. Translating it yields CASRQGASPQHF.

The rearrangement links TRBV11-2 to TRBJ2-1; D ambiguous. The length of the CDR3 is 13 residues. V dropped 8 bases and J dropped 0 bases, with 8 bases sitting between them. Germline CDR1 is SGHAT and CDR2 is FQNNGV. CDR3 bases: TGTGCCAGCGTAAAGGACTCCTACAATGAGCAGTTCTTC. It is translated as CASVKDSYNEQFF.

This chain uses TRBV5-1 with TRBJ2-1, with TRBD2 matching 12 bases. This CDR3 spans 15 amino acids. V shed 4 bases, J shed 8 bases, and the junction held 7 bases outside the gene matches. Germline loops: CDR1 SGHRS, CDR2 YFSETQ. As DNA, the CDR3 is TGCGCCAGCAGCCCTGGACTAGCGGGAATTGATGAGCAGTTCTTC. Translated: CASSPGLAGIDEQFF.

This clonotype was observed a handful of times. As DNA, the CDR3 is TGCAGCGTTTCCAGGGGGAAATATGGCTACACCTTC. It specifies CSVSRGKYGYTF. The chain links TRBV29-1 to TRBJ1-2, with TRBD1 matching 7 bases. The V gene's germline CDR1 is SQVTM and CDR2 ANQGSEA. This CDR3 is built from 12 residues. J was trimmed by 5 bases and V by 5 bases; bases with no gene match: 5. Full variable domain (rest looked up from reference TRBV29-1 and TRBJ1-2): SAVISQKPSRDICQRGTSLTIQCQVDSQVTMMFWYRQQPGQSLTLIATANQGSEATYESGFVIDKFPISRPNLTFSTLTVSNMSPEDSSIYLCSVSRGKYGYTFGSGTRLTVV.

The chain combines TRBV5-1 with TRBJ2-4, with 7 positions matching TRBD2. Germline CDR1 SGHRS, CDR2 YFSETQ. The CDR3 length is 14 residues. V shed 0 bases, J shed 8 bases, and the junction held 5 bases outside the gene matches. The chain's CDR3 is CASSLGSGMDIQYF. As DNA, the CDR3 is TGCGCCAGCAGCTTGGGAAGCGGGATGGACATTCAGTACTTC.

In its sample, this clonotype was seen a few times. This chain connects TRBV6-5 to TRBJ1-2; tentatively, D is TRBD1 (6 bases). The germline V gene encodes CDR1 MNHEY and CDR2 SVGAGI. The CDR3 has 15 residues. Trimming cost V 2 bases and J 0 bases, with 10 bases left between them. The CDR3 spells CASSYRRGANYGYTF. The DNA of the CDR3 is TGTGCCAGCAGTTACAGGAGGGGGGCTAACTATGGCTACACCTTC.

The chain is built from TRBV5-1 and TRBJ1-1; D remains ambiguous. The length of the CDR3 is 14 residues. Germline CDR1 SGHRS, CDR2 YFSETQ. Between the trimmed V and J ends, which lost 4 bases and 0 bases, there was a span of 10 bases. The CDR3 protein is CASSPTLMNTEAFF. The CDR3 DNA reads as TGCGCCAGCAGCCCTACCCTCATGAACACTGAAGCTTTCTTT.

This clonotype was found a few times. The chain carries TRBV5-1 and TRBJ2-7, with 8 positions matching TRBD2. The CDR3 runs 14 residues. CDR1 SGHRS and CDR2 YFSETQ come from the germline V gene. The ends lost 5 bases at V and 0 bases at J; junction bases unmatched: 4. CDR3 residues: CASRLLAASYEQYF. The CDR3 DNA reads TGCGCCAGCAGACTACTAGCGGCCTCCTACGAGCAGTACTTC.

The chain couples TRBV6-5 to TRBJ1-1, with 7 bases identical to TRBD1. The CDR3 contains 14 residues. From germline, CDR1 is MNHEY and CDR2 SVGAGI. With 3 bases clipped from V and 2 bases from J, the junction kept 3 bases outside the gene matches. The CDR3 nucleotides are TGTGCCAGCAGTTATGACAGGGTTAACACTGAAGCTTTCTTT. Encoded protein: CASSYDRVNTEAFF.

This chain links TRBV29-1 with TRBJ1-1, with TRBD1 identical over 7 bases. The V gene end was trimmed by 7 bases and the J gene end by 0 bases; junction bases not matched to a gene: 5. The V gene's germline CDR1 is SQVTM and CDR2 ANQGSEA. The CDR3 is made up of 13 amino acids. This chain's CDR3 is CSGTGILNTEAFF. The CDR3, as DNA: TGCAGCGGGACAGGAATATTGAACACTGAAGCTTTCTTT.